This TCR beta chain derives from a study of human T cells and chemical hapten exposure. Study summary: Upper-back patch tests with 0.01% DPC were read at 6 days.

The CDR3 covers 16 residues. The germline gives CDR1 KGHSH, CDR2 LQKENI. V lost 2 bases, J lost 3 bases, and 13 bases lay in between. Per the original methods: With a range of roughly 23,224 to 690,600, the median per sample was around 97,000 TCRs. TCRdb used MiXCR to reprocess the RACE reads, holding one entry per CDR3 protein. These V and J calls are TCRdb output, not the study's own analysis. The sample records about 98,000 distinct CDR3 sequences, about 10% being singletons. General observations from the study: More PT1 expanded TCRs went with higher patch test scores.

Details on this clonotype: Antigen: not known.

As for time point: pre-sensitization, week 0. Treatment defined: therapeutic diphenylcyclopropenone sensitization with weekly scalp DPC. This sequence originates from a woman aged 55-70 years with alopecia areata. Some clones in this sample may be carry-over from other donors' samples. Sequences were derived from whole blood, sampled in connection with sensitization to the hapten diphenylcyclopropenone (DPC). V gene TRBV18 combines with J gene TRBJ2-2; D is possibly TRBD2 (5 bases). In DNA, the CDR3 is TGTGCCAGCTCACCAGGGATCCTGAGGGACACCGGGGAGCTGTTTTTT. It translates to CASSPGILRDTGELFF.